This passage covers 19 T cell receptor beta chains from one sample sequenced in a study of cytomegalovirus exposure and HLA in healthy donors. Clones were sequenced by immunoSEQ multiplex PCR, and TCRdb holds only the in-frame ones, with some missing. The table includes some 150,000 clones, approximately 89% detected once. Input material: PBMCs. The source is a woman aged 18-30 years in good health and CMV-seropositive.

CDR3 DNA sequence: TGTGCCTGGAGTCACAGGGGGAACTATGGCTACACCTTC. Its translation is CAWSHRGNYGYTF. The chain recombines TRBV30 with TRBJ1-2; 8 positions agree with TRBD1. Germline V gene sequence: CDR1 GTSNPN, CDR2 SVGIG (reference sequence). V lost 2 bases, J lost 2 bases, and 1 base stayed unmatched. The CDR3 totals 13 residues.

V gene TRBV10-1 combines with J gene TRBJ2-2, with no clear D. Germline CDR1 reads WNHNN; CDR2 reads SYGVQD (reference sequence). Trimming cost V 2 bases and J 2 bases, with 3 bases left between them. The CDR3 totals 13 residues. CDR3 in DNA: TGCGCCAGCAGTGAGCTAAACACCGGGGAGCTGTTTTTT. Residues: CASSELNTGELFF.

Comments on this clone: One end of the junction varies from germline; a read error may be responsible. V usage is TRBV5-1 and J usage is TRBJ1-3; 8 bases agree with TRBD1. The germline V gene has CDR1 SGHRS and CDR2 YFSETQ. This CDR3 region has 18 residues. The CDR3 loop is CASSLGTGFSFSGNTIYF. DNA of the CDR3: TGCGCCAGCAGTTTGGGGACAGGATTCTCCTTCTCTGGAAACACCATATATTTT.

V is TRBV7-2 and J is TRBJ2-1; D possibly corresponds to TRBD2 (8 bases). The CDR3 covers 17 residues. V was trimmed by 7 bases and J by 0 bases, leaving 19 bases between them. Germline V CDR1 and CDR2: SGHTA, FQGNSA. The CDR3 region is CASTRGGDSSSYNEQFF. CDR3 coding DNA: TGTGCCAGCACCCGGGGGGGGGACAGCAGCTCCTACAATGAGCAGTTCTTC.

The chain combines TRBV4-1 with TRBJ2-1, with D perhaps matching TRBD1 (6 bases). Germline V CDR1 and CDR2: MGHRA, YSYEKL. The CDR3 extends over 16 amino acids. The V end was cut by 1 base, the J end by 4 bases, with 14 bases between. The CDR3 region is CASSQAAGAVYNEQFF. The CDR3 nucleotides are TGCGCCAGCAGCCAAGCGGCAGGGGCCGTTTACAATGAGCAGTTCTTC.

The chain couples TRBV7-6 to TRBJ1-4, with unresolved D. This CDR3 is built from 14 residues. Between the trimmed V and J ends, which lost 1 base and 8 bases, there was a span of 11 bases. The germline V gene encodes CDR1 SGHVS and CDR2 FNYEAQ. The CDR3 reads CASSLGGGWEKLFF. CDR3 DNA: TGTGCCAGCAGCTTAGGAGGAGGATGGGAAAAACTGTTTTTT. Variable domain in full (rest from reference TRBV7-6 and TRBJ1-4): GAGVSQSPRYKVTKRGQDVALRCDPISGHVSLYWYRQALGQGPEFLTYFNYEAQQDKSGLPNDRFSAERPEGSISTLTIQRTEQRDSAMYRCASSLGGGWEKLFFGSGTQLSVL.

CDR3 DNA sequence: TGTGCCAGCCCCGGAGAGACCCAGTACTTC. Translated, it gives CASPGETQYF. The chain combines TRBV21-1 with TRBJ2-5; TRBD2 is the table's D call, not checked against the DNA. TRBV21-1 represents a pseudogene. This CDR3 contains 10 residues.

The rearrangement links TRBV4-1 to TRBJ2-1; 7 nucleotides align to TRBD2. V lost 3 bases and J lost 14; bases outside the gene matches: 13. Germline V gene lookup returns CDR1 MGHRA and CDR2 YSYEKL. The CDR3 is 14 residues long. For the CDR3, the DNA is TGCGCCAGCAGCCAGGTCGTACTAGCGACCCAGGAGTTCTTC. Encoded protein: CASSQVVLATQEFF.

The V and J genes are TRBV9 and TRBJ2-3; 11 bases align to TRBD2. V dropped 0 bases and J dropped 3; count of bases not matched to a gene: 3. The CDR3 spans 16 residues. The V gene's germline CDR1 is SGDLS and CDR2 YYNGEE. The CDR3 here is CASSVGLAGGTDTQYF. For the CDR3, the DNA is TGTGCCAGCAGCGTAGGGCTAGCGGGGGGAACAGATACGCAGTATTTT.

V is TRBV19 and J is TRBJ2-7; 10 nucleotides align to TRBD2. The CDR3 covers 13 residues. The germline V gene encodes CDR1 LNHDA and CDR2 SQIVND (reference sequence). V dropped 7 bases and J dropped 5; count of bases not matched to a gene: 5. CDR3 bases: TGTGCCAGTAACCCGGGACTAGCGCACGAGCAGTACTTC. This codes for CASNPGLAHEQYF.

The CDR3 sequence is CATSRADRGNSPLHF. In DNA form, the CDR3 reads TGTGCCACCAGCAGAGCAGACAGGGGGAATTCACCCCTCCACTTT. V is TRBV15 and J is TRBJ1-6; 9 bases map to TRBD1. The germline V gene has CDR1 LNHNV and CDR2 YYDKDF (reference sequence). Trimming cost V 1 base and J 7 bases; bases outside gene matches: 2. This CDR3 spans 15 amino acids.

V gene TRBV11-2 combines with J gene TRBJ1-6; tentatively, D is TRBD1 (5 bases). Germline CDR1 and CDR2: SGHAT and FQNNGV. Trimming pared 5 bases from V and 10 bases from J, leaving 12 bases between. The length of the CDR3 is 13 residues. CDR3 DNA: TGTGCCAGCAGCCCCGACAGTAGGTCACCCCTCCACTTT. It encodes CASSPDSRSPLHF.

This sequence joins TRBV9 and TRBJ2-1; 9 nucleotides align to TRBD2. The length of the CDR3 is 15 residues. V lost 4 bases to trimming and J lost 4 bases; unmatched junction nucleotides: 6. The germline V gene encodes CDR1 SGDLS and CDR2 YYNGEE. The CDR3 DNA reads as TGTGCCAGCAGCCCCGGCGGGGGGGGGTACAATGAGCAGTTCTTC. This translates into CASSPGGGGYNEQFF.

The CDR3 DNA follows: TGTGCCAGCAGCCCAAGACAGGGGGCTATGTATGAGCAGTTCTTC. This encodes CASSPRQGAMYEQFF. The rearrangement links TRBV5-4 to TRBJ2-1, with 10 nucleotides matching TRBD1. The germline gives CDR1 SGHNT, CDR2 YYREEE (reference sequence). Unmatched junction bases numbered 9, after V lost 4 bases and J lost 8 bases. CDR3 size: 15 residues.

The chain combines TRBV4-2 with TRBJ2-7, with 9 nucleotides matching TRBD1. The CDR3 has 15 residues. In germline, CDR1 is LGHNA, CDR2 YNFKEQ. V lost 4 bases, J lost 1 base, and 5 bases stayed unmatched. CDR3 protein: CASSPRGTGSYEQYF. The CDR3 DNA reads as TGTGCCAGCAGCCCACGCGGGACAGGGTCCTACGAGCAGTACTTC.

The chain combines TRBV28 with TRBJ2-2; D is possibly TRBD1 (5 bases). The CDR3 is 16 residues long. CDR1 is MDHEN and CDR2 is SYDVKM in the germline V gene. Trimming took 3 bases from V and 2 from J, leaving 13 bases between them. The DNA of the CDR3 is TGTGCCAGCAGTTTTCACAGGTTAATTAACACCGGGGAGCTGTTTTTT. This codes for CASSFHRLINTGELFF.

V is TRBV4-1 and J is TRBJ2-7; the match to TRBD1 covers 7 bases. This CDR3 region has 13 residues. CDR1 is MGHRA, CDR2 YSYEKL, per germline. V was pared by 2 bases and J by 9 bases, with 7 bases of the junction left unmatched. Here the CDR3 DNA reads TGCGCCAGCAGCCAACGAGACAGGGAAGGGCAGTACTTC. This gives the protein CASSQRDREGQYF.

The rearrangement uses TRBV29-1 and TRBJ1-3; D gene unclear. Trimming stripped 2 bases from V and 4 bases from J, with 9 bases between. CDR3 length: 13 amino acids. Germline V CDR1 and CDR2: SQVTM, ANQGSEA. In nucleotides, the CDR3 is TGCAGCGTTGAACCGCGTCTCGGAAACACCATATATTTT. It yields the protein CSVEPRLGNTIYF.

The chain couples TRBV4-3 to TRBJ2-3; 10 nucleotides agree with TRBD1. Germline-derived CDR1 and CDR2 are LGHNA and YSLEER. V trimming: 5 bases; J trimming: 3 bases; junction bases outside the gene matches: 8. The CDR3 totals 16 residues. Here the CDR3 reads CASSKGDRGPTDTQYF. The CDR3 coding sequence is TGCGCCAGCAGCAAAGGAGACAGGGGGCCGACAGATACGCAGTATTTT.